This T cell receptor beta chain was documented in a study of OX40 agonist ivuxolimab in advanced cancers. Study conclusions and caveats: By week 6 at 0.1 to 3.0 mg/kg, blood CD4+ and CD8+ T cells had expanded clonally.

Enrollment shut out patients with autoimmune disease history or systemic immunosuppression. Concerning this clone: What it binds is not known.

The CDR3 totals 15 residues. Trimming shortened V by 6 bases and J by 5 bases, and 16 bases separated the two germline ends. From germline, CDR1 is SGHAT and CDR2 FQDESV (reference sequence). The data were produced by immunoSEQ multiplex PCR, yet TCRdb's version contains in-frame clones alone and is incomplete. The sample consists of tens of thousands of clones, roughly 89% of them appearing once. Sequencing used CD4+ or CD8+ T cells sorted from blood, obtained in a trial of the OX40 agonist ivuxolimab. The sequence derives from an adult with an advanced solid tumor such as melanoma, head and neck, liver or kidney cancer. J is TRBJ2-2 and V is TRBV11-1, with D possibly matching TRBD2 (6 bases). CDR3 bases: TGTGCCAGCAGAGGAGGGACTCCACTTACCGGGGAGCTGTTTTTT. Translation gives CASRGGTPLTGELFF.